A single sample is the source of the 18 T cell receptor beta chains below, sequenced in a study of T cell responses to AZD1222 COVID-19 vaccine. The assay was immunoSEQ multiplex PCR, and TCRdb's table has in-frame clones only and misses some. Here the sample spans around 120,000 clones, 75% to 90% being singletons. The sequencing here drew on peripheral blood, taken on day 0 of MenACWY control vaccination. All receptors come from an adult in good health.

The chain has TRBV7-2 and TRBJ2-3, with a possible D match to TRBD2 (7 bases). CDR1 and CDR2 (germline): SGHTA, FQGNSA. V lost 5 bases to trimming and J lost 3 bases, with 12 bases between them. This CDR3 region has 14 residues. DNA of the CDR3: TGTGCCAGCAGCAAGGAGGGGGGGACAGATACGCAGTATTTT. It is translated as CASSKEGGTDTQYF.

The chain uses TRBV2 and TRBJ1-4; D gene uncertain. The CDR3 sequence is 15 residues long. V lost 6 bases, J lost 8 bases, and 19 bases lay in between. The germline CDR1 and CDR2 sequences are SNHLY and FYNNEI. The CDR3: CASSGRSSRGEKLFF. As DNA, the CDR3 is TGTGCCAGCAGCGGCCGGAGCTCCCGAGGAGAAAAACTGTTTTTT. Complete variable domain (other parts from reference TRBV2 and TRBJ1-4): EPEVTQTPSHQVTQMGQEVILRCVPISNHLYFYWYRQILGQKVEFLVSFYNNEISEKSEIFDDQFSVERPDGSNFTLKIRSTKLEDSAMYFCASSGRSSRGEKLFFGSGTQLSVL.

This chain uses TRBV28 with TRBJ2-2, with D possibly TRBD1 on 5 matching bases. The CDR3 is made up of 12 amino acids. V was trimmed by 5 bases and J by 7 bases, leaving 8 bases between them. Germline V CDR1 and CDR2: MDHEN, SYDVKM. CDR3 coding DNA: TGTGCCAGCAGTAGGGGTATCGGGGAGCTGTTTTTT. This gives the protein CASSRGIGELFF.

The gene calls are TRBV7-2 and TRBJ2-1; the D call may be TRBD1 or TRBD2 (5 bases each). CDR3 size: 17 residues. Trimming left V 4 bases short and J 5 bases short, with 21 bases between. Germline CDR1 and CDR2: SGHTA and FQGNSA. The CDR3 here is CASSSARGVRGHNEQFF. CDR3 DNA sequence: TGTGCCAGCAGCTCCGCCCGAGGGGTGAGGGGCCACAATGAGCAGTTCTTC.

This clone was recorded only once. The rearrangement uses TRBV18 and TRBJ2-5, with D tentatively TRBD2 (5 bases). The CDR3 length is 13 residues. Deletions cut 3 bases from V and 3 bases from J, with 8 bases between. Germline V gene sequence: CDR1 KGHSH, CDR2 LQKENI. This CDR3 reads CASSPSVEETQYF. DNA for the CDR3: TGTGCCAGCTCACCTAGCGTAGAAGAGACCCAGTACTTC.

The V and J genes are TRBV18 and TRBJ1-5, with TRBD1 matching 11 bases. After removal of 0 bases from V and 6 bases from J, the junction contained 4 bases not matched to a gene. The CDR3 spans 16 residues. Germline values: CDR1 KGHSH, CDR2 LQKENI. The CDR3 protein is CASSPPGTGGGQPQHF. CDR3 coding DNA: TGTGCCAGCTCACCACCCGGGACAGGGGGAGGTCAGCCCCAGCATTTT.

This chain joins TRBV24-1 and TRBJ2-6; 7 positions match TRBD1. The germline V gene encodes CDR1 KGHDR and CDR2 SFDVKD. With V trimmed by 2 bases and J by 0 bases, 3 bases remained unmatched. CDR3 length: 17 amino acids. CDR3 sequence: CATSDSTGTSGANVLTF. The CDR3 DNA follows: TGTGCCACCAGTGATTCGACAGGGACCTCTGGGGCCAACGTCCTGACTTTC.

In this sample, this clone turned up a few times. The V gene is TRBV7-8, the J gene TRBJ2-2, with no clear D. The CDR3 totals 12 residues. Trimming took off 5 bases at V and 2 bases at J, with 3 bases between the two ends. Germline CDR1 SGHVS, CDR2 FQNEAQ. As DNA, the CDR3 is TGTGCCAGCAGCGTTAACACCGGGGAGCTGTTTTTT. Residues: CASSVNTGELFF.

This chain connects TRBV7-6 to TRBJ2-7; D is possibly TRBD1 (5 bases). V shed 1 base and J shed 2 bases, with 6 bases lying between them. CDR1 SGHVS and CDR2 FNYEAQ come from the germline V gene. The CDR3 sequence is 13 residues long. This CDR3 is CASSLDRTYEQYF. The DNA of the CDR3 is TGTGCCAGCAGCTTAGACAGGACCTACGAGCAGTACTTC. The variable domain in full, with the rest retrieved from reference TRBV7-6 and TRBJ2-7, is GAGVSQSPRYKVTKRGQDVALRCDPISGHVSLYWYRQALGQGPEFLTYFNYEAQQDKSGLPNDRFSAERPEGSISTLTIQRTEQRDSAMYRCASSLDRTYEQYFGPGTRLTVT.

The rearrangement joins TRBV3-1 (or the pseudogene TRBV3-2) to TRBJ1-4; D is possibly TRBD1 (6 bases). The CDR3 consists of 18 residues. Germline V gives CDR1 LGHDT, CDR2 YNNKEL (reference sequence). With 0 bases removed from V and 4 bases from J, the gap between germline ends came to 18 bases. This chain's CDR3 is CASSQDHQGPWFNEKLFF. CDR3 DNA: TGTGCCAGCAGCCAAGATCACCAGGGGCCCTGGTTTAATGAAAAACTGTTTTTT.

The rearrangement joins TRBV27 to TRBJ2-1, with 8 bases fitting TRBD1. With 6 bases clipped from V and 7 bases from J, the junction kept 11 bases outside the gene matches. CDR1 is MNHEY and CDR2 is SMNVEV in the germline V gene (reference sequence). The CDR3 consists of 15 residues. The CDR3 DNA sequence: TGTGCCAGCAGCCGCGCAGGGGGCGCTCTAAATGAGCAGTTCTTC. Translated, it gives CASSRAGGALNEQFF.

Comment on this clone: The sample holds other DNA sequences that translate to the same CDR3. V and J are TRBV5-1 and TRBJ1-4; D is perhaps TRBD1 (5 bases). The CDR3 length is 14 residues. The V end was cut by 2 bases, the J end by 5 bases, with 10 bases between. Germline V gene lookup returns CDR1 SGHRS and CDR2 YFSETQ. CDR3 residues: CASSFTGGNEKLFF. The CDR3 nucleotides are TGCGCCAGCAGCTTTACGGGGGGAAATGAAAAACTGTTTTTT. Based on the CDR3 plus reference TRBV5-1 and TRBJ1-4, the full variable domain is KAGVTQTPRYLIKTRGQQVTLSCSPISGHRSVSWYQQTPGQGLQFLFEYFSETQRNKGNFPGRFSGRQFSNSRSEMNVSTLELGDSALYLCASSFTGGNEKLFFGSGTQLSVL.

This clone was observed a few times. The chain couples TRBV4-1 to TRBJ1-1; weak D call: TRBD1 (6 bases). The CDR3 is made up of 13 amino acids. V gave up 1 base and J gave up 5 bases, with 8 bases separating them. Germline V gives CDR1 MGHRA, CDR2 YSYEKL. The CDR3 region is CASSQARGTEAFF. The CDR3 region has the DNA TGCGCCAGCAGCCAAGCGAGGGGGACTGAAGCTTTCTTT.

The J gene is TRBJ1-4, the V gene TRBV20-1; D is ambiguous. Germline CDR1 reads DFQATT; CDR2 reads SNEGSKA (reference sequence). There are 14 residues in the CDR3. Between the trimmed V and J ends, which lost 3 bases and 1 base, there was a span of 9 bases. The CDR3, as DNA: TGCAGTGCTAGTGGGCGCGGAACTAATGAAAAACTGTTTTTT. Translating it yields CSASGRGTNEKLFF.

The rearrangement links TRBV9 to TRBJ2-7; 10 nucleotides line up with TRBD2. The germline V gene has CDR1 SGDLS and CDR2 YYNGEE. The CDR3 is 14 amino acids. V shed 4 bases and J 2 bases; nucleotides not matched to a gene: 3. CDR3 amino acids: CASSSGLAAYEQYF. CDR3 sequence (DNA): TGTGCCAGCAGCTCTGGACTAGCGGCCTACGAGCAGTACTTC.

The chain couples TRBV5-1 to TRBJ1-2; 9 bases are a match to TRBD1. The CDR3 loop spans 15 amino acids. CDR1 is SGHRS and CDR2 is YFSETQ in the germline V gene. Trimming at V came to 6 bases and at J to 4 bases, leaving 10 bases not matched to a gene. The CDR3 here is CASTPTGGASYGYTF. As DNA, the CDR3 is TGCGCCAGCACCCCTACAGGGGGCGCTTCCTATGGCTACACCTTC.

The chain recombines TRBV7-3 with TRBJ1-1; D gene ambiguous. The CDR3 is made up of 13 amino acids. CDR1 SGHTA and CDR2 FQGTGA come from the germline V gene. V lost 4 bases to trimming and J lost 6 bases, with 12 bases between them. The CDR3, as DNA: TGTGCCAGCAGCTCCCAAGGCTACGCTGAAGCTTTCTTT. This encodes CASSSQGYAEAFF.

The V and J genes are TRBV6-5 and TRBJ2-1; D tentatively fits TRBD1 or TRBD2 (5 bases each). The V gene lost 7 bases and the J gene lost 5 bases, with 15 bases spanning the gap. Germline V gene sequence: CDR1 MNHEY, CDR2 SVGAGI. This CDR3 region has 14 residues. The CDR3 nucleotides are TGTGCCAGCAAATCCGGGACGCTCGACAATGAGCAGTTCTTC. Translated, it gives CASKSGTLDNEQFF.